This T cell receptor beta chain was documented in a study of T cell responses to AZD1222 COVID-19 vaccine. Study-level results: Spike-specific TCR breadth and depth went up after people got two AZD1222 doses. Baseline seropositivity characterized only a handful of AZD1222 recipients. Repertoire sampling happened only post peak T cell response.

Germline CDR1 SGHTS, CDR2 YDEGEE. The CDR3 is made up of 15 amino acids. V was trimmed by 4 bases and J by 3 bases, leaving 17 bases between them. Assay: immunoSEQ multiplex PCR; the TCRdb copy retains only in-frame clones and omits some. The table has some 47,000 clones, 87% seen once. Second-dose groups at about 4 or about 12 weeks were pooled. A word on this clone: As yet, its antigen is unknown.

This material consisted of peripheral blood, taken 28 days after the second AZD1222 dose. The TCR comes from an adult who received the AZD1222 COVID-19 vaccine. The chain carries TRBV5-8 and TRBJ2-7; D may be TRBD1 or TRBD2 (5 bases each). The CDR3 nucleotides are TGTGCCAGCAGCCTGGGCAGGGACCCTGTCTACGAGCAGTACTTC. The encoded protein is CASSLGRDPVYEQYF. The full variable domain, completed using reference TRBV5-8 and TRBJ2-7, is EAGVTQSPTHLIKTRGQQATLRCSPISGHTSVYWYQQALGLGLQFLLWYDEGEERNRGNFPPRFSGRQFPNYSSELNVNALELEDSALYLCASSLGRDPVYEQYFGPGTRLTVT.